This T cell receptor beta chain derives from a study of blood T cell repertoires in COVID-19. The repertoire was sequenced with immunoSEQ multiplex PCR; TCRdb's copy has only in-frame clones and lacks some. The sample holds 85,000 to 90,000 clones, roughly 86% seen once. Sequences were obtained from peripheral blood. The sequence was collected from a woman of 80 years or more with acute or convalescent COVID-19.

The CDR3 DNA is TGCGCCAGCAGCTCGACAGGGGGAATTCAGCCCCAGCATTTT. Translated, it gives CASSSTGGIQPQHF. V is TRBV5-1 and J is TRBJ1-5; 9 bases are a match to TRBD1. There are 14 residues in the CDR3. V gave up 3 bases and J gave up 6 bases; unmatched junction bases: 4. CDR1 is SGHRS, CDR2 YFSETQ, per germline.